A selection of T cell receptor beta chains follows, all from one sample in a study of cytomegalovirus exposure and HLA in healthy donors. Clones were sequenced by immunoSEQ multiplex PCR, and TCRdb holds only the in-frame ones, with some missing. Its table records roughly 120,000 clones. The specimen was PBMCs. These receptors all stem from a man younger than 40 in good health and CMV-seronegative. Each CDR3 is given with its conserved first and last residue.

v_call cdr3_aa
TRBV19 CASSMNRGVRNYGYTF
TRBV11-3 CASSLEPSGAYNEQFF
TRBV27 CASSPRRAAVDQPQHF
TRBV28 CASSLSAGGALVNYGYTF
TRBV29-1 CSVYPLDRGQETQYF
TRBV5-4 CASTHRTEAKNIQYF
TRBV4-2 CASSQDRVSQPQHF
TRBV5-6 CASSSQNRAEAFF
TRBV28 CASWGGSGSYEQYF
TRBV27 CASRSVNSYEQYF